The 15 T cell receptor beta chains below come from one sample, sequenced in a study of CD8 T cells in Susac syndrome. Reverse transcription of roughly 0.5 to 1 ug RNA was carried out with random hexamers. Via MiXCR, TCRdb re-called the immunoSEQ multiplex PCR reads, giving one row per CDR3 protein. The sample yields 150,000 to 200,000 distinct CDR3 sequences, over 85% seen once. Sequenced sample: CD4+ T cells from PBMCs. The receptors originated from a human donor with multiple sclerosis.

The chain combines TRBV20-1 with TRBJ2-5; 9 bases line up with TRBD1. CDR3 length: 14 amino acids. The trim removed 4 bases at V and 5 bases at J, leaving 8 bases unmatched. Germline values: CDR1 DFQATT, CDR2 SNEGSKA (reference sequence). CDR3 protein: CSATRQGVGETQYF. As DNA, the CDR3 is TGCAGTGCTACCCGACAGGGGGTGGGGGAGACCCAGTACTTC.

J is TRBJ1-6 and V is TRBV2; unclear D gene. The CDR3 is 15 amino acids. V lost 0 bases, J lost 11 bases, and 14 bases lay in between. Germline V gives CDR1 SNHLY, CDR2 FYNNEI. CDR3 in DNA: TGTGCCAGCAGTGAAGCGCGGGGTTCCTCGGCACCCCTCCACTTT. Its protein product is CASSEARGSSAPLHF.

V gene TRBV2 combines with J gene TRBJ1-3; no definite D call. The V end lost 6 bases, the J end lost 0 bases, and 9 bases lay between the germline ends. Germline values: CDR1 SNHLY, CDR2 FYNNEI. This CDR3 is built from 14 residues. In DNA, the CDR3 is TGTGCCAGCAGGGACGGACGCTCTGGAAACACCATATATTTT. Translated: CASRDGRSGNTIYF.

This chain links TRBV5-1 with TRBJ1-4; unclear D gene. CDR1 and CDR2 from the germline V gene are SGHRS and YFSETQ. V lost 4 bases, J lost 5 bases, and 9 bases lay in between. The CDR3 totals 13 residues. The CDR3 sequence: CASSRDPNEKLFF. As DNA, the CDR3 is TGCGCCAGCAGCCGCGACCCGAATGAAAAACTGTTTTTT. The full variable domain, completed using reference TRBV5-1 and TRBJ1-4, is KAGVTQTPRYLIKTRGQQVTLSCSPISGHRSVSWYQQTPGQGLQFLFEYFSETQRNKGNFPGRFSGRQFSNSRSEMNVSTLELGDSALYLCASSRDPNEKLFFGSGTQLSVL.

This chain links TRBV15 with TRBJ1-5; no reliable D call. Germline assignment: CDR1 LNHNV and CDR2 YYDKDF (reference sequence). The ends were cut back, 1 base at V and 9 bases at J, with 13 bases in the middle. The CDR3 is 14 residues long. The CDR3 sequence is CATSRGPTSWPQHF. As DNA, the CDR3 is TGTGCCACCAGCAGAGGCCCGACTTCTTGGCCCCAGCATTTT.

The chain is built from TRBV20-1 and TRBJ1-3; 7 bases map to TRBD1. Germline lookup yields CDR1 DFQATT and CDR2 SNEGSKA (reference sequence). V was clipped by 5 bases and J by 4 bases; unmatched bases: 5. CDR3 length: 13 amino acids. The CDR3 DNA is TGCAGTGCTCCCCAACAGGGGGGAAACACCATATATTTT. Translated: CSAPQQGGNTIYF.

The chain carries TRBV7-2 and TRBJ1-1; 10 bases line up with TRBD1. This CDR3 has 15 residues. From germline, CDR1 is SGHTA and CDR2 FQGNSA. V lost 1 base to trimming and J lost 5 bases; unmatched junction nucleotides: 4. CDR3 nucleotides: TGTGCCAGCAGCTTAGTTGACAGGGGGCTAACTGAAGCTTTCTTT. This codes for CASSLVDRGLTEAFF.

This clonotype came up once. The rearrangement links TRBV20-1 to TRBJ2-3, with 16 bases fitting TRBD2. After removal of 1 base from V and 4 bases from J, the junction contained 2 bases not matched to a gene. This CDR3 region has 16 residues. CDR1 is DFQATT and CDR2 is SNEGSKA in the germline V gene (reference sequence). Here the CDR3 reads CSARGGTSGGADTQYF. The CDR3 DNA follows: TGCAGTGCTAGAGGTGGGACTAGCGGGGGGGCAGATACGCAGTATTTT.

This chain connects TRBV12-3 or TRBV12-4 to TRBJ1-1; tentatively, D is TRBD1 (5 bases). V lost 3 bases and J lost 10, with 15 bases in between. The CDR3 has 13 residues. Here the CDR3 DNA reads TGTGCCAGCAGTTTTGTGGACTCGGGGCGAGCTTTCTTT. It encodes CASSFVDSGRAFF.

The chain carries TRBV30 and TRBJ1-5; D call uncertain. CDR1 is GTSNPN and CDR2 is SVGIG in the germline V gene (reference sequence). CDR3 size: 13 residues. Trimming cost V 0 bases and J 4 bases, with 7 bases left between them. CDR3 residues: CAWSVKGNQPQHF. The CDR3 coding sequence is TGTGCCTGGAGTGTGAAAGGAAATCAGCCCCAGCATTTT. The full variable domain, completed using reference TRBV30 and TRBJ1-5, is SQTIHQWPATLVQPVGSPLSLECTVEGTSNPNLYWYRQAAGRGLQLLFYSVGIGQISSEVPQNLSASRPQDRQFILSSKKLLLSDSGFYLCAWSVKGNQPQHFGDGTRLSIL.

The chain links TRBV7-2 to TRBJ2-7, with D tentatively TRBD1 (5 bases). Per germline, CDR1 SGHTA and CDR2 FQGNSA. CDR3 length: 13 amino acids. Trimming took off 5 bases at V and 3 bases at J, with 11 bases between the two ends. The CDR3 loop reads CASSKGIDYEQYF. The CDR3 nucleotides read TGTGCCAGCAGCAAGGGGATCGACTACGAGCAGTACTTC.

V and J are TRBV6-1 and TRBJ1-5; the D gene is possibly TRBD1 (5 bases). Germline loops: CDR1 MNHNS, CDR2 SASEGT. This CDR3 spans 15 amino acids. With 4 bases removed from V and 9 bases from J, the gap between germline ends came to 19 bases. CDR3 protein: CASSGLIAGPWPQHF. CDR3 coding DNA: TGTGCCAGCAGTGGCCTTATAGCAGGGCCATGGCCCCAGCATTTT.

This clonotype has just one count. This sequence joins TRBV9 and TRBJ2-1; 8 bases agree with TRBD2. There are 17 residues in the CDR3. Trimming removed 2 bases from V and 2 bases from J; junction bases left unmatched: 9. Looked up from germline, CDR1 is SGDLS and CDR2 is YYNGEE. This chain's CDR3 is CASSVSRGGVAYNEQFF. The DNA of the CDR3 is TGTGCCAGCAGCGTCTCCCGGGGGGGAGTGGCCTACAATGAGCAGTTCTTC.

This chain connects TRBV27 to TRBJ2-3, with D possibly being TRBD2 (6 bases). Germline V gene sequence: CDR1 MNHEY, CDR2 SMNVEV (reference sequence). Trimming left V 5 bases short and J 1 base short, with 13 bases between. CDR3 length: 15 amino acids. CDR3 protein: CASSPSERGTDTQYF. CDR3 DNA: TGTGCCAGCAGTCCCTCGGAGCGGGGCACAGATACGCAGTATTTT.

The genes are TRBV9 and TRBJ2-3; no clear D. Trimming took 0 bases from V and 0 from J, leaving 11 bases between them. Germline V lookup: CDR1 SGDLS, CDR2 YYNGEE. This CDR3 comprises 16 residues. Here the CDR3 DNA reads TGTGCCAGCAGCGTAGGCGTCAGCTCTAGCACAGATACGCAGTATTTT. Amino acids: CASSVGVSSSTDTQYF.